This T cell receptor beta chain was retrieved from a study of tumor-infiltrating lymphocytes in primary liver carcinoma. With around 500 ng total RNA as template and a constant-region primer, TCR beta cDNA was made. Modified slightly, ARM-PCR produced TCR beta libraries over three nested multiplex PCR rounds. Use of TRBV1-TRBV30 forward primers with a C-beta reverse primer characterized the first two PCR rounds, which lasted about 11 cycles each. Each CDR3 protein gets one entry after TCRdb re-called the multiplex PCR reads with MiXCR. The table has fewer than 350,000 distinct CDR3 sequences, 65% seen once. This CDR3 has 14 residues. The V and J ends lost 0 bases and 4 bases respectively, with 9 bases between them. CDR1 and CDR2 from the germline V gene are LGHNA and YNFKEQ. Notes on the study in general: Among the pair types, tumor region pairs showed more overlap than tumor-adjacent and tumor-blood pairs.

Unsorted whole blood supplied the blood RNA, and germline DNA was isolated too. At sampling, these chronic HBV carriers had received no treatment. This clonotype appeared many times. Its specificity is unknown. The TCR was taken from a man aged 40-49 years with primary liver carcinoma and hepatitis B virus infection. The sample was peripheral blood. V gene TRBV4-2 combines with J gene TRBJ2-5, with D maybe TRBD2 (6 bases). The CDR3 coding sequence is TGTGCCAGCAGCCAAGATGGGACTTTAGAGACCCAGTACTTC. Encoded protein: CASSQDGTLETQYF.